This T cell receptor (beta chain) is drawn from a study of cytomegalovirus exposure and HLA in healthy donors. 13 Jbeta primers and 60 Vbeta primers were used for the PCR. Produced via immunoSEQ multiplex PCR; TCRdb's table is partial and in-frame only. The sample lists 65,000 to 90,000 clones, roughly 86% occurring once. CDR1 is SGHRS, CDR2 YFSETQ, per germline. Deletions cut 2 bases from V and 0 bases from J, with 12 bases between. This CDR3 spans 15 amino acids. Material for sequencing was PBMCs. The receptor was derived from a man aged 18-30 years in good health and CMV-seronegative. This rearrangement joins TRBV5-1 to TRBJ2-7; D is uncertain. Here the CDR3 DNA reads TGCGCCAGCAGCTTATCTGACATGGTCTCCTACGAGCAGTACTTC. Its protein is CASSLSDMVSYEQYF.